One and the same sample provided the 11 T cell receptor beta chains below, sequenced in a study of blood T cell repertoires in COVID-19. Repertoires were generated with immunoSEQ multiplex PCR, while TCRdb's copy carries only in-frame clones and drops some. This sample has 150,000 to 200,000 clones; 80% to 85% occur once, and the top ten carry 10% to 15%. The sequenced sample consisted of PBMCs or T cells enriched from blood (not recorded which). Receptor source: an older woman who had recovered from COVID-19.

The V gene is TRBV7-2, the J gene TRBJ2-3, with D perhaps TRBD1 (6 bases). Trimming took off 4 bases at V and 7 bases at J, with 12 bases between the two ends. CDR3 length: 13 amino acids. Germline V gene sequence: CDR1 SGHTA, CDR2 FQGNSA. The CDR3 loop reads CASSSLTGNTQYF. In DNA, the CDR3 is TGTGCCAGCAGCTCCTTAACAGGGAATACGCAGTATTTT.

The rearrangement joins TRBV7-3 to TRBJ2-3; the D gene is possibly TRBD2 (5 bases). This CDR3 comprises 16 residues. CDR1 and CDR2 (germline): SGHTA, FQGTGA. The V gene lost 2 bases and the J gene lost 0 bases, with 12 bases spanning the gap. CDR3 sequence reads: CASSLHPRGSTDTQYF. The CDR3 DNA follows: TGTGCCAGCAGCTTACACCCCAGAGGGAGCACAGATACGCAGTATTTT.

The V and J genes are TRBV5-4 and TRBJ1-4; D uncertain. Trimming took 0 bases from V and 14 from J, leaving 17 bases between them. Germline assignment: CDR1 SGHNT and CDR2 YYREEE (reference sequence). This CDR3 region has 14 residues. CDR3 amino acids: CASSLAGETSMLFF. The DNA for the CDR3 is TGTGCCAGCAGCTTGGCCGGGGAAACGTCGATGCTGTTTTTT.

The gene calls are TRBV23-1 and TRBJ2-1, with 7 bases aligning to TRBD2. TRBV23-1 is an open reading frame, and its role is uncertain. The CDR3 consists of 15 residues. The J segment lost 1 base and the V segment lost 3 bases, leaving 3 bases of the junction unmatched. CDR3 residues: CASSQRTRSYNEQFF. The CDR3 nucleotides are TGCGCCAGCAGTCAGCGGACTAGATCCTACAATGAGCAGTTCTTC.

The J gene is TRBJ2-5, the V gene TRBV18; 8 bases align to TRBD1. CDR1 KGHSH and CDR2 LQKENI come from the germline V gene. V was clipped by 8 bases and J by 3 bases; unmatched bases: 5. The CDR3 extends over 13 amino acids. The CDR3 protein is CASLRGREETQYF. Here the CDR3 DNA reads TGTGCCAGCCTCAGGGGGCGTGAAGAGACCCAGTACTTC.

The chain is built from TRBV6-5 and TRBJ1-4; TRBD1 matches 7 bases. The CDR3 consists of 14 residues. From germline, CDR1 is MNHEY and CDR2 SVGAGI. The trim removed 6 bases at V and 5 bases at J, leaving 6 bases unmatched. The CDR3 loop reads CASRRQGVNEKLFF. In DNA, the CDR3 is TGTGCCAGCAGAAGACAGGGCGTAAATGAAAAACTGTTTTTT.

The CDR3 loop is CASSRTVTGELFF. In nucleotides, the CDR3 is TGCGCCAGCAGCCGGACTGTCACCGGGGAGCTGTTTTTT. The chain joins TRBV5-1 to TRBJ2-2; TRBD2 is a possible D gene (5 bases). This CDR3 has 13 residues. Trimming pared 4 bases from V and 4 bases from J, leaving 8 bases between. The germline V gene encodes CDR1 SGHRS and CDR2 YFSETQ.

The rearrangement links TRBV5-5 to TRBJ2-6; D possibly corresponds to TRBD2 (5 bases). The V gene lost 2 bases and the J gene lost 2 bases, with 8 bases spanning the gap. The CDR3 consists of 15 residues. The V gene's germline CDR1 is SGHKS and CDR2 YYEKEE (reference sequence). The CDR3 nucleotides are TGTGCCAGCAGCTTCGGAGGAGCTGGGGCCAACGTCCTGACTTTC. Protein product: CASSFGGAGANVLTF.

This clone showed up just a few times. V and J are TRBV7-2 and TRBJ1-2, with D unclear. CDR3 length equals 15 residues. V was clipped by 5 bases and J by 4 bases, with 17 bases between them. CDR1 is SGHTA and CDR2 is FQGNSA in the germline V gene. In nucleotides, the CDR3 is TGTGCCAGCAGCACTGCGGGCCGCTCCATCTATGGCTACACCTTC. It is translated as CASSTAGRSIYGYTF.

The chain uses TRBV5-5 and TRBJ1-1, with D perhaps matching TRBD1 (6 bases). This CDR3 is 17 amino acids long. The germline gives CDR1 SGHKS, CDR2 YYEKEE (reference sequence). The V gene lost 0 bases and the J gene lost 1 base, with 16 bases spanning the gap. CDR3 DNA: TGTGCCAGCAGCTTGGCCCCCAGGGGATTCGAGAACACTGAAGCTTTCTTT. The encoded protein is CASSLAPRGFENTEAFF.

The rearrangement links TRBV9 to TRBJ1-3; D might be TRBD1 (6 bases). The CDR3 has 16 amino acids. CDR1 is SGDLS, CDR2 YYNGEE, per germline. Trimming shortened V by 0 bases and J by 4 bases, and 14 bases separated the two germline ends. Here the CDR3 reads CASSVELTGIGNTIYF. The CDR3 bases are TGTGCCAGCAGCGTAGAGTTGACAGGCATCGGAAACACCATATATTTT.